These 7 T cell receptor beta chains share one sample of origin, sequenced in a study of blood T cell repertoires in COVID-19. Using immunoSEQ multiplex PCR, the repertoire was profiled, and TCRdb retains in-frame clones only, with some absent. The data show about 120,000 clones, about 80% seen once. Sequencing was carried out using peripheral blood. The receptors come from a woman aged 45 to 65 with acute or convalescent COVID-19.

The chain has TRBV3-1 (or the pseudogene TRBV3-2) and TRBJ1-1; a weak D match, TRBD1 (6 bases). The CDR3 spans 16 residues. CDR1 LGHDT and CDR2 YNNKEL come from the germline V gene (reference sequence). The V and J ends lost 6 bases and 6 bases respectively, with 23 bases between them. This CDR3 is CASRPTGFWPDAEAFF. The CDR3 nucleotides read TGTGCCAGCAGACCAACAGGGTTTTGGCCGGACGCTGAAGCTTTCTTT.

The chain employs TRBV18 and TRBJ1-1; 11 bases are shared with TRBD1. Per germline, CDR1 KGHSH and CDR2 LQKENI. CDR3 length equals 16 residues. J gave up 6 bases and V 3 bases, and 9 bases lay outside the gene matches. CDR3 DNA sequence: TGTGCCAGCTCACCTGTCCCGGGACAGGGGGAACCTGAAGCTTTCTTT. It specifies CASSPVPGQGEPEAFF.

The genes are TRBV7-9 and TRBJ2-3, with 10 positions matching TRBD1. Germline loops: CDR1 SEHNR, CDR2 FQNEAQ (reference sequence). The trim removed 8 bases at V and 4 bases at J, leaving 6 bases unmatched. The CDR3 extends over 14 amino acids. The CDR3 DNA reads TGTGCCAGCGGCTACGGACAGGGGGCAGATACGCAGTATTTT. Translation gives CASGYGQGADTQYF. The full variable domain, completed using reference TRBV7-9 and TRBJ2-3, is DTGVSQNPRHKITKRGQNVTFRCDPISEHNRLYWYRQTLGQGPEFLTYFQNEAQLEKSRLLSDRFSAERPKGSFSTLEIQRTEQGDSAMYLCASGYGQGADTQYFGPGTRLTVL.

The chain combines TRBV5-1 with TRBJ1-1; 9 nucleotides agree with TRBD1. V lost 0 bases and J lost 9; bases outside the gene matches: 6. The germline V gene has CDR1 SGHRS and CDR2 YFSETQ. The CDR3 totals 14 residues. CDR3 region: CASSLAGQGSKAFF. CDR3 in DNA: TGCGCCAGCAGCTTGGCAGGACAGGGGTCTAAAGCTTTCTTT.

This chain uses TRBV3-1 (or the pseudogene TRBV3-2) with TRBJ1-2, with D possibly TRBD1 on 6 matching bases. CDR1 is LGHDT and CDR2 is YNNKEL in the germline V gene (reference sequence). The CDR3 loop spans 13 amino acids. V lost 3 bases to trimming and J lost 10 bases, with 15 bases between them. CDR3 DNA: TGTGCCAGCAGCCAGCCCCCACAGGGTTCCTACACCTTC. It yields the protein CASSQPPQGSYTF.

The CDR3 loop is CASSPGQGKANYEQYF. The CDR3 DNA reads as TGTGCCAGCTCGCCGGGACAGGGAAAGGCTAACTACGAGCAGTACTTC. The chain uses TRBV18 and TRBJ2-7; the match to TRBD1 covers 9 bases. The germline V gene has CDR1 KGHSH and CDR2 LQKENI. The CDR3 totals 16 residues. Trimming removed 6 bases from V and 3 bases from J; junction bases left unmatched: 12. The variable domain in full, with the rest retrieved from reference TRBV18 and TRBJ2-7, is NAGVMQNPRHLVRRRGQEARLRCSPMKGHSHVYWYRQLPEEGLKFMVYLQKENIIDESGMPKERFSAEFPKEGPSILRIQQVVRGDSAAYFCASSPGQGKANYEQYFGPGTRLTVT.

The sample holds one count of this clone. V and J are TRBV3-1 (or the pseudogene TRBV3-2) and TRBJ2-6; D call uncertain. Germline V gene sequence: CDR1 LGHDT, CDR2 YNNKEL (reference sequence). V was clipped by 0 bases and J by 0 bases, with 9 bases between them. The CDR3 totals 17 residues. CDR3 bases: TGTGCCAGCAGCCAAGATTATCGGAGCTCTGGGGCCAACGTCCTGACTTTC. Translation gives CASSQDYRSSGANVLTF.